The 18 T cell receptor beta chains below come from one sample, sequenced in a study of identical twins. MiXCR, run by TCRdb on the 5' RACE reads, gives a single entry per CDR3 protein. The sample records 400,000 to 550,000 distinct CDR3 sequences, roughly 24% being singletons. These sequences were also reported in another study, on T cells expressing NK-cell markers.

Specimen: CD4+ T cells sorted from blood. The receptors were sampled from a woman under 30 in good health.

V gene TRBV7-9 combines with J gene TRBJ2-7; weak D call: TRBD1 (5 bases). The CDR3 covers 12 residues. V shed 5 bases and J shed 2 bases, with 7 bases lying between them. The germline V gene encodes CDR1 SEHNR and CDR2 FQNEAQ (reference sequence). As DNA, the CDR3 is TGTGCCAGCAGCGTACAGGCCTACGAGCAGTACTTC. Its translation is CASSVQAYEQYF.

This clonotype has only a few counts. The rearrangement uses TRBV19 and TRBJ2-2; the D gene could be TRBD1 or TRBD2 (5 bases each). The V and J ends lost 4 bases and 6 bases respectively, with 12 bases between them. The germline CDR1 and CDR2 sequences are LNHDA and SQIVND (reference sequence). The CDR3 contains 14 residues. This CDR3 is CASSSPGRAGELFF. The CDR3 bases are TGTGCCAGTAGTAGTCCAGGGCGGGCCGGGGAGCTGTTTTTT.

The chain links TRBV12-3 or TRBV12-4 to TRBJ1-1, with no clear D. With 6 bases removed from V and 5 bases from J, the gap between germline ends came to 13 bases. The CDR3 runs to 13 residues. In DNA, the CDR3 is TGTGCCAGCAGGACCGAGATGGGAACTGAAGCTTTCTTT. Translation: CASRTEMGTEAFF.

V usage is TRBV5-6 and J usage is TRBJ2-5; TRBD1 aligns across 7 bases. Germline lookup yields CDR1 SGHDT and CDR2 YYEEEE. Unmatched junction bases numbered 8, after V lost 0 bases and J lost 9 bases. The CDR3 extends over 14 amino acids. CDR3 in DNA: TGTGCCAGCAGCTTGGGAGGGGGCGGTTGGGCCCAGTACTTC. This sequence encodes CASSLGGGGWAQYF.

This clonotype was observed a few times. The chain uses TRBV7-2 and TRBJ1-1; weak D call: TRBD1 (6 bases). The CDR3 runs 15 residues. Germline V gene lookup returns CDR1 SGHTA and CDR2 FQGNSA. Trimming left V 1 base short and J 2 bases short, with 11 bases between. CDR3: CASSLVGTFNTEAFF. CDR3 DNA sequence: TGTGCCAGCAGCTTAGTAGGGACATTTAACACTGAAGCTTTCTTT.

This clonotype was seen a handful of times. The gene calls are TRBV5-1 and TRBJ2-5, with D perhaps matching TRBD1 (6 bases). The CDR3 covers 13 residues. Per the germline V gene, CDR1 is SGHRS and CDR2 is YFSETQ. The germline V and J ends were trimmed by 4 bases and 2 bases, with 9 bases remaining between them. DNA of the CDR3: TGCGCCAGCAGCGCCGGACAGCAAGAGACCCAGTACTTC. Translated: CASSAGQQETQYF.

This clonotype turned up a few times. The DNA of the CDR3 is TGTGCCAGCAGCTTATCAGTTATGAGCTCCTACAATGAGCAGTTCTTC. Its protein product is CASSLSVMSSYNEQFF. The genes are TRBV7-2 and TRBJ2-1; D uncertain. Germline CDR1 and CDR2: SGHTA and FQGNSA. V lost 2 bases and J lost 0, with 11 bases in between. This CDR3 region has 16 residues.

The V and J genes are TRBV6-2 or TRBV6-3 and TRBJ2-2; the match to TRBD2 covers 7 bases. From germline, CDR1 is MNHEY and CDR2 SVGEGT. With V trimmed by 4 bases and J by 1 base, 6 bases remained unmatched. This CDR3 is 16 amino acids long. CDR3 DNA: TGTGCCAGCAGTTCTCGGGGGGAAAAGAACACCGGGGAGCTGTTTTTT. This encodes CASSSRGEKNTGELFF.

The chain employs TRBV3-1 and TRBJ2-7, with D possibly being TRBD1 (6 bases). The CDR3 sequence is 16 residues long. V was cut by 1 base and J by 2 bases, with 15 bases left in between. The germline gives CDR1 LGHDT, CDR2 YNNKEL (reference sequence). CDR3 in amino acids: CASSQVTGTTPYEQYF. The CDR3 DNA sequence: TGTGCCAGCAGCCAAGTCACCGGGACAACCCCCTACGAGCAGTACTTC.

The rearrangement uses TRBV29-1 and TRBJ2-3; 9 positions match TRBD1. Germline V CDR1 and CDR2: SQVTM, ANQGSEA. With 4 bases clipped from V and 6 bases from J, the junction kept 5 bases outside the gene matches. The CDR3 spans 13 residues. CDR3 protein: CSVVRDREDTQYF. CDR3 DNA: TGCAGCGTTGTACGGGACAGGGAGGATACGCAGTATTTT.

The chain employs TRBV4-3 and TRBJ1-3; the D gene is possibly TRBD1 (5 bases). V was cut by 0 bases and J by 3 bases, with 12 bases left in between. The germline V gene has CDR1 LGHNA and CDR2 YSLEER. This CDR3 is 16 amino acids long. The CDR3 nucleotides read TGCGCCAGCAGCCAAGATCGTGGGAGGGGTGGAAACACCATATATTTT. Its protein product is CASSQDRGRGGNTIYF.

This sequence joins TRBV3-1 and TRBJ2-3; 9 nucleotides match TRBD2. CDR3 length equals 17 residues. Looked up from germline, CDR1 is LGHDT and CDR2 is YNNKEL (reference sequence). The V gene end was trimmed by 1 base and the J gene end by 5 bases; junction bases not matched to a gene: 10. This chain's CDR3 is CASSQGLAGAAGDTQYF. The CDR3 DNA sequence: TGTGCCAGCAGCCAAGGTTTAGCGGGGGCAGCGGGAGATACGCAGTATTTT.

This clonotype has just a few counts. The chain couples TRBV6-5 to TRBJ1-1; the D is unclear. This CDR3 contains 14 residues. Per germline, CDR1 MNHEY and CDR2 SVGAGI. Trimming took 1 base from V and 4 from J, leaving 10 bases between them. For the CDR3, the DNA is TGTGCCAGCAGTTACTTAGACGAAGGCACTGAAGCTTTCTTT. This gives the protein CASSYLDEGTEAFF.

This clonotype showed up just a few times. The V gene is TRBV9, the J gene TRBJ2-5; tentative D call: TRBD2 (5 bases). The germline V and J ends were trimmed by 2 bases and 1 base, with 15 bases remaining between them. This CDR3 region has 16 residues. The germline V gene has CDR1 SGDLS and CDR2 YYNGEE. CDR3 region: CASSVGDSSGQETQYF. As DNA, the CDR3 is TGTGCCAGCAGCGTTGGCGACTCGAGCGGCCAAGAGACCCAGTACTTC.

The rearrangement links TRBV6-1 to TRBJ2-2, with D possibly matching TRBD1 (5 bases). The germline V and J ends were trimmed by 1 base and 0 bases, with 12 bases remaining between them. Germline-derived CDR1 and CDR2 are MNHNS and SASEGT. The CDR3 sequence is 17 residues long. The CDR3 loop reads CASSEVGAGSNTGELFF. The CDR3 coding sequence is TGTGCCAGCAGTGAAGTAGGGGCAGGGTCGAACACCGGGGAGCTGTTTTTT.

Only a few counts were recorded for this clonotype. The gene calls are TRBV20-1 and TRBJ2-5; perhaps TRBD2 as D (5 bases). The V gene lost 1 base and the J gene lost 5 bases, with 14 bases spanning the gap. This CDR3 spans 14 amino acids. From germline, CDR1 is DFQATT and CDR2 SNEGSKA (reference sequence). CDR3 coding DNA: TGCAGTGCTAGAGGTGGGAGAGTAGGGGAGACCCAGTACTTC. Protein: CSARGGRVGETQYF.

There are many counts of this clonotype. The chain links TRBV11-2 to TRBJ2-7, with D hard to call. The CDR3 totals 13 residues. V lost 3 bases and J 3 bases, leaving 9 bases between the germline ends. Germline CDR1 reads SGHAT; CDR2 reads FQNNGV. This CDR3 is CASSLLQRYEQYF. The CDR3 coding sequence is TGTGCCAGCAGCTTGTTACAGCGCTACGAGCAGTACTTC.

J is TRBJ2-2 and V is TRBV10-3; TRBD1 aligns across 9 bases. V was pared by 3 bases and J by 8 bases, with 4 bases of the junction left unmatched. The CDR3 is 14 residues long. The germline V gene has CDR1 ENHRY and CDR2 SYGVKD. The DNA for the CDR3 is TGTGCCATCAGTGAAGACAGGGGGAAGGGGGAGCTGTTTTTT. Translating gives CAISEDRGKGELFF.